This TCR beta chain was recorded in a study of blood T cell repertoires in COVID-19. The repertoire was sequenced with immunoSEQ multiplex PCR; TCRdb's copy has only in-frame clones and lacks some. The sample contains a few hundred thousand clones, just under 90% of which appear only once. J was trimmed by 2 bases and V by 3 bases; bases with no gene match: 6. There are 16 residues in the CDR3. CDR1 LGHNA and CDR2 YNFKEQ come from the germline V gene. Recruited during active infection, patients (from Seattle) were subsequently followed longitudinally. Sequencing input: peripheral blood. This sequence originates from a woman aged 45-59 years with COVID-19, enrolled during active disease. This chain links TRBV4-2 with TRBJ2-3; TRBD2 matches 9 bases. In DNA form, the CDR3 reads TGTGCCAGCAGCCATATTAGCGGGAGCTTCACAGATACGCAGTATTTT. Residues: CASSHISGSFTDTQYF.